This T cell receptor beta chain was captured in a study of OX40 agonist ivuxolimab in advanced cancers. Losses at the gene ends were 8 bases for V and 1 base for J; bases not matched to a gene: 7. Germline assignment: CDR1 MGHRA and CDR2 YSYEKL. CDR3 size: 15 residues. TCRdb's copy holds only in-frame clones and misses some; the assay was immunoSEQ multiplex PCR. In the table there are tens of thousands of clones, around four fifths of which are singletons. The receptor comes from an adult with an advanced solid tumor such as melanoma, head and neck, liver or kidney cancer. The rearrangement joins TRBV4-1 to TRBJ2-2; 7 bases align to TRBD1. The material sequenced was CD4+ or CD8+ T cells sorted from blood, taken in a trial of the OX40 agonist ivuxolimab. CDR3: CASSVQGENTGELFF. The DNA of the CDR3 is TGCGCCAGCTCCGTGCAGGGGGAGAACACCGGGGAGCTGTTTTTT.